This TCR beta chain was observed in a study of blood T cell repertoires in COVID-19. Across the whole study: COVID-19 samples from acute and convalescent phases originated in the United States, Italy and Spain. PBMCs, B-cell-depleted T cells, or T cells provided the cDNA or gDNA that made up the material.

Authors' processing steps: Estimation of nucleated cell counts was performed using reference gene primer amplification. Here immunoSEQ multiplex PCR was the method, and the copy in TCRdb shows in-frame clones only, minus some. V, J and clone size derive from that table, while D and trimming were established from the DNA sequence. Among tens of thousands of clones, 88% were seen once, and the ten largest hold over 4.5%. The CDR3 has 14 amino acids. Germline lookup yields CDR1 LGHDT and CDR2 YNNKEL (reference sequence). Trimming cost V 3 bases and J 3 bases, with 8 bases left between them. This receptor was taken from a human donor in a cohort sampled during active COVID-19. The sample was peripheral blood. The rearrangement links TRBV3-1 (or the pseudogene TRBV3-2) to TRBJ1-4; D is perhaps TRBD1 (5 bases). The CDR3 DNA reads TGTGCCAGCAGCCACGGCAGGGCTAATGAAAAACTGTTTTTT. It encodes CASSHGRANEKLFF.